In this sample, the clone carrying this T cell receptor (beta chain) turned up a few times. The source of the sample is a study of T cell responses to AZD1222 COVID-19 vaccine. TCRdb's copy holds only in-frame clones and misses some; the assay was immunoSEQ multiplex PCR. Here the sample spans around 100,000 clones, roughly nine tenths being singletons. Trimming left V 4 bases short and J 2 bases short, with 15 bases between. Germline V CDR1 and CDR2: LGHNA, YNFKEQ. The CDR3 has 15 amino acids. This clonotype originated in an adult who received the AZD1222 COVID-19 vaccine. The V and J genes are TRBV4-2 and TRBJ2-7; TRBD2 might be the D (6 bases). The sample here was peripheral blood, taken 28 days after the second AZD1222 dose. The CDR3 nucleotides read TGTGCCAGCAGCCCCTATAGCGGAAATGCCTACGAGCAGTACTTC. This encodes CASSPYSGNAYEQYF.